A selection of T cell receptor beta chains follows, all from one sample in a study of molecular identifiers for immune sequencing clone quantification. TCRdb reprocessed the PCR reads via MiXCR and lists one record per CDR3 protein. The sample shows some 320,000 distinct CDR3 sequences, about 20% of them seen only once. Source material: naive CD8+ T cells from blood, with Jurkat cell RNA spiked in. These receptors came from a human donor in good health. Some libraries in this study had Jurkat cell RNA spiked in. Each CDR3 is given with its conserved first and last residue. The D gene is left open where the match is weak. Not all rows give a size; the values are once, few, many and, for expanded clones, a class.

cdr3_nt cdr3_aa clone_size j_call v_call d_call
TGCAGTGCTAAAGGGGGGACTGAAGCTTTCTTT CSAKGGTEAFF many TRBJ1-1 TRBV20-1 NA
TGCAGCGTCTCCGGCGGGCCCTTTACTAGCACAGATACGCAGTATTTT CSVSGGPFTSTDTQYF many TRBJ2-3 TRBV29-1 NA
TGCGCCAGCAGCCAGTCGCCGGGACAGGGATTTGGAAATTTT CASSQSPGQGFGNF many TRBJ1-3 TRBV5-1 TRBD1
TGTGCCAGCAGTTCGACAACATCGCCAACCTACGTAGAGCAGTACTTC CASSSTTSPTYVEQYF many TRBJ2-7 TRBV27 NA
TGTGCCATCACCGGCGCCCCAGGGTACGAGCAGTACTTC CAITGAPGYEQYF few TRBJ2-7 TRBV10-3 NA
TGTGCCAGCAGCTTTATGCTCGCGGGAGACGAGCAGTACTTC CASSFMLAGDEQYF many TRBJ2-7 TRBV7-9 TRBD2
TGTGCCAGCAGCTCGGGGTTCACTGGGGCCAACGTCCTGACTTTC CASSSGFTGANVLTF many TRBJ2-6 TRBV7-6 NA
TGTGCCAGCAGTCCCTACGACAGGGCAGCCTACGAGCAGTACTTC CASSPYDRAAYEQYF many TRBJ2-7 TRBV28 TRBD1
TGTGCCAGCAGTTTATCTAAGTACAATGAGCAGTTCTTC CASSLSKYNEQFF NA TRBJ2-1 TRBV27 NA
TGTGCCAGCAGCCAAGCCGATTACTATGGCTACACCTTC CASSQADYYGYTF many TRBJ1-2 TRBV14 NA
TGCGCCAGCAGTCACCGACCGGGACAGGGGGCACCATTGGGCGAGACCCAGTACTTC CASSHRPGQGAPLGETQYF many TRBJ2-5 TRBV23-1 TRBD1
TGCGCCAGCAGCCAAGATTGGTCGGGTAGCGGATCCTACGAGCAGTACTTC CASSQDWSGSGSYEQYF NA TRBJ2-7 TRBV4-3 NA
TGCGCCAGCAGCGGGACAGGGGCAGGGGATACGCAGTATTTT CASSGTGAGDTQYF NA TRBJ2-3 TRBV10-1 TRBD1
TGTGCCAGCACCCCCTTCGGGACATATAGCAATCAGCCCCAGCATTTT CASTPFGTYSNQPQHF many TRBJ1-5 TRBV28 NA
TGTGCCAGCAGTTACTCCCTCGGGAAGACCTACGAGCAGTACTTC CASSYSLGKTYEQYF many TRBJ2-7 TRBV6-2/TRBV6-3 NA
TGCGCCAGCAGTGAAGAGACTTCAAACACAGATACGCAGTATTTT CASSEETSNTDTQYF NA TRBJ2-3 TRBV10-1 NA
TGTGCCAGCAGTTTCGGAACAGGGATGGACACAGATACGCAGTATTTT CASSFGTGMDTDTQYF many TRBJ2-3 TRBV27 NA
TGTGCCAGCAGTTACGTTCCGGTAGTCGAGGGCTACACCTTC CASSYVPVVEGYTF many TRBJ1-2 TRBV6-5 NA
TGCAGTGCTACCGGGACTAGCGGGAGGAGGCCAGATACGCAGTATTTT CSATGTSGRRPDTQYF few TRBJ2-3 TRBV20-1 TRBD2
TGTGCCAGCAGCCCGACTTTAGGAGAGACCCAGTACTTC CASSPTLGETQYF many TRBJ2-5 TRBV7-2 NA
TGTGCCAGCACGACCGGGGTCTTGAACACTGAAGCTTTCTTT CASTTGVLNTEAFF many TRBJ1-1 TRBV6-2/TRBV6-3 NA
TGTGCCAGTAGTATCGAACAGGACCTCTACAATGAGCAGTTCTTC CASSIEQDLYNEQFF NA TRBJ2-1 TRBV19 NA
TGTGCCAGCAGCGTAGACCAGGGGGCGGTTTACGAGCAGTACTTC CASSVDQGAVYEQYF few TRBJ2-7 TRBV9 TRBD1
TGTGCCAGCAGCCAGGTGGCAGAAGAGACCCAGTACTTC CASSQVAEETQYF many TRBJ2-5 TRBV3-1 NA
TGTGCCAGCAGTACCATCTTGGACAGGGACACTGAAGCTTTCTTT CASSTILDRDTEAFF NA TRBJ1-1 TRBV27 TRBD1
TGTGCCTGGAAGTCCCGGACCGGGACCTACGAGCAGTACTTC CAWKSRTGTYEQYF few TRBJ2-7 TRBV30 NA
TGTGCCAGCAGCCTTTTAGCGGGGGGGACCGCTGACTACGAGCAGTACTTC CASSLLAGGTADYEQYF many TRBJ2-7 TRBV5-5 TRBD2
TGCGCCAGCAGCCCTATAACAGGGGGCACTGAAGCTTTCTTT CASSPITGGTEAFF many TRBJ1-1 TRBV9 TRBD1
TGCAGTGCTAGAGATTTTTCTAGAGGGGTGTACAATGAGCAGTTCTTC CSARDFSRGVYNEQFF few TRBJ2-1 TRBV20-1 NA
TGTGCCAGCAGTTTGGGGGGCTCCTACGAGCCGTACTTC CASSLGGSYEPYF NA TRBJ2-7 TRBV28 NA
TGTGCCAGCAGTCCCTCGGCGGTCATCGAGAGGTTAAACTATGGCTACACCTTC CASSPSAVIERLNYGYTF NA TRBJ1-2 TRBV27 NA
TGTGCCAGCAGTCTAAGACAGGGGGAGTTGAGTTTCCAAGCTTTCTTT CASSLRQGELSFQAFF NA TRBJ1-1 TRBV13 TRBD1
TGTGCCAGCAGCTTGGGAGCGGTCGGCAGACTCAGTACTAACTATGGCTACACCTTC CASSLGAVGRLSTNYGYTF many TRBJ1-2 TRBV5-6 NA
TGCGCCAGCAGCCAAGCTCCGAACACTGAAGCTTTCTTT CASSQAPNTEAFF NA TRBJ1-1 TRBV4-1 NA
TGTGCCAGCAGCCCGACAAGGAACACCGGGGAGCTGGTTTTT CASSPTRNTGELVF NA TRBJ2-2 TRBV7-3 NA